Below are 5 T cell receptor beta chains sequenced from a single sample in a study of graft-versus-host responses after intestinal transplantation. Data came from immunoSEQ multiplex PCR; TCRdb stores just in-frame clones and leaves some out. The sample holds about 80,000 clones; about 89% are singletons and the top ten take less than 0.4%. No cognate antigen is known for these TCRs. The input for sequencing was unstimulated CD4+ T cells sorted from spleen or lymph node cells, taken before intestinal transplant. These receptors originate from a human donor who received an intestinal transplant.

The genes are TRBV6-5 and TRBJ2-1; 9 bases agree with TRBD2. Germline V gene lookup returns CDR1 MNHEY and CDR2 SVGAGI. With 7 bases clipped from V and 7 bases from J, the junction kept 11 bases outside the gene matches. The length of the CDR3 is 15 residues. CDR3: CASTLGRLAANEQFF. CDR3 coding DNA: TGTGCCAGCACCCTGGGGAGACTAGCGGCTAATGAGCAGTTCTTC.

This chain joins TRBV2 and TRBJ2-7; 9 nucleotides line up with TRBD1. CDR3 length: 18 amino acids. Germline V gene sequence: CDR1 SNHLY, CDR2 FYNNEI. V was pared by 6 bases and J by 3 bases, with 18 bases of the junction left unmatched. In nucleotides, the CDR3 is TGTGCCAGCAGGGCTCCTTCACAGGGGGCGGATTTTAGCTACGAGCAGTACTTC. It encodes CASRAPSQGADFSYEQYF.

In regard to this clone: A junction end diverges from the germline sequence, so it may reflect a read error. The genes are TRBV2 and TRBJ2-7, with 9 bases fitting TRBD2. This CDR3 has 15 residues. Germline-derived CDR1 and CDR2 are SNHLY and FYNNEI. CDR3 sequence (DNA): TGTGCCAGCAGGGAAGGACTAGCGCGGGCCTACGAGCAGTACTTC. Translating gives CASREGLARAYEQYF.

The V call is TRBV21-1, the J call TRBJ2-5; the table's D call, TRBD2, has no DNA check behind it. TRBV21-1 is a documented pseudogene. This CDR3 spans 16 amino acids. The CDR3 spells CASSKAPLADQETQYF. CDR3 nucleotides: TGTGCCAGCAGCAAAGCGCCCCTGGCGGACCAAGAGACCCAGTACTTC.

The chain carries TRBV6-6 and TRBJ1-5, with 8 bases lining up with TRBD1. V lost 5 bases and J lost 5; bases outside the gene matches: 2. This CDR3 comprises 13 residues. Germline V lookup: CDR1 MNHNY, CDR2 SVGAGI (reference sequence). CDR3 residues: CASSGQGHQPQHF. The CDR3 region has the DNA TGTGCCAGCAGTGGACAGGGCCATCAGCCCCAGCATTTT.